The next 10 T cell receptor beta chains were all read from a single sample in a study of preoperative IRX-2 immunotherapy in early breast cancer. Treatment denoted: preoperative locoregional IRX-2 cytokine immunotherapy. Assay used: immunoSEQ multiplex PCR; TCRdb lists only in-frame clones, some missing. The data contain 35,000 to 40,000 clones, 75% to 85% of them seen just once; the ten biggest clones take up approximately 1.5%. The material sequenced was lymph node tissue, taken after IRX-2 immunotherapy. Every receptor here comes from a human donor with breast cancer.

A few counts support this clone. The rearrangement uses TRBV6-8 and TRBJ1-1; no clear D. Trimming removed 2 bases from V and 1 base from J, with 8 bases in between. The CDR3 spans 14 residues. CDR1 and CDR2 from the germline V gene are MNHGY and SAAAGT. This chain's CDR3 is CASSYGGKNTEAFF. CDR3 nucleotides: TGTGCCAGCAGTTACGGCGGAAAGAACACTGAAGCTTTCTTT.

The rearrangement links TRBV28 to TRBJ1-2; D remains unclear. There are 15 residues in the CDR3. Trimming cost V 6 bases and J 1 base, with 15 bases left between them. The V gene's germline CDR1 is MDHEN and CDR2 SYDVKM. CDR3 sequence (DNA): TGTGCCAGCAGCCCGGACCGGCCTGTTAACTATGGCTACACCTTC. It specifies CASSPDRPVNYGYTF.

The chain recombines TRBV6-8 with TRBJ1-2; the D gene is possibly TRBD1 (5 bases). Germline lookup yields CDR1 MNHGY and CDR2 SAAAGT. The V end was cut by 2 bases, the J end by 1 base, with 14 bases between. This CDR3 is 16 amino acids long. CDR3 bases: TGTGCCAGCAGTTACGGGAAGAAGGGACGTAACTATGGCTACACCTTC. This gives the protein CASSYGKKGRNYGYTF.

V is TRBV7-1 and J is TRBJ2-7; D not certain. TRBV7-1 is known as an ORF, though its function is uncertain. V dropped 6 bases and J dropped 6 bases, with 15 bases sitting between them. This CDR3 spans 13 amino acids. CDR3 DNA sequence: TGTGCCAGCAGTACCCGCACACCCTTCGAGCAGTACTTC. It yields the protein CASSTRTPFEQYF.

The V call is TRBV6-8, the J call TRBJ1-3; 9 bases match TRBD1. CDR3 size: 17 residues. J was trimmed by 3 bases and V by 6 bases; bases with no gene match: 12. Germline lookup yields CDR1 MNHGY and CDR2 SAAAGT. The CDR3 nucleotides read TGTGCCAGCAGGAACCGGGACAGGGTTTTAAATGGAAACACCATATATTTT. Translating gives CASRNRDRVLNGNTIYF.

This rearrangement joins TRBV19 to TRBJ1-6; TRBD1 matches 7 bases. Germline-derived CDR1 and CDR2 are LNHDA and SQIVND (reference sequence). This CDR3 is built from 15 residues. Trimming removed 3 bases from V and 5 bases from J; junction bases left unmatched: 4. The CDR3 coding sequence is TGTGCCAGTAGTATGGGGGGACAGCATAATTCACCCCTCCACTTT. As protein: CASSMGGQHNSPLHF.

CDR3 sequence reads: CASSDSGTELGVNTEAFF. DNA for the CDR3: TGCGCCAGCAGTGACTCCGGGACGGAATTAGGCGTGAACACTGAAGCTTTCTTT. The chain combines TRBV10-1 with TRBJ1-1; weak D call: TRBD1 (5 bases). CDR1 is WNHNN, CDR2 SYGVQD, per germline (reference sequence). Deletions cut 3 bases from V and 0 bases from J, with 20 bases between. This CDR3 comprises 18 residues.

This chain joins TRBV7-5 and TRBJ2-3; the tabulated D call, TRBD2, remains unverified against the DNA. TRBV7-5 is given as a pseudogene. The CDR3 runs 15 residues. As DNA, the CDR3 is TGTGCCAGCGCCATAGTTGTAACTAGCACAGATACGCAGTATTTT. It specifies CASAIVVTSTDTQYF.

This chain connects TRBV7-1 to TRBJ1-2, with 9 positions matching TRBD1. TRBV7-1 belongs to the ORF category, with a function that is uncertain. The CDR3 sequence is 15 residues long. Trimming removed 5 bases from V and 4 bases from J; junction bases left unmatched: 8. The CDR3: CASSPGTGPIYGYTF. The CDR3 DNA sequence: TGTGCCAGCAGCCCGGGGACAGGGCCGATCTATGGCTACACCTTC.

This chain uses TRBV19 with TRBJ2-1; 8 positions match TRBD1. The length of the CDR3 is 14 residues. Germline trimming cut 5 bases from V and 5 bases from J; bases unmatched to any gene: 5. CDR1 is LNHDA, CDR2 SQIVND, per germline (reference sequence). The CDR3 DNA is TGTGCCAGTAGTCCCCGGACAGGGCACAATGAGCAGTTCTTC. Its translation: CASSPRTGHNEQFF.